The present TCR beta chain was sequenced within a study of cytomegalovirus exposure and HLA in healthy donors. General study points: A link between a missense DCLRE1C variant and TCR beta V- and J-gene trimming emerged from a later analysis.

Trimming shortened V by 8 bases and J by 3 bases, and 14 bases separated the two germline ends. CDR1 SNHLY and CDR2 FYNNEI come from the germline V gene. This CDR3 has 14 residues. In regard to this clone: What it binds is not known.

Amplification used 60 Vbeta primers and 13 Jbeta primers. The assay was immunoSEQ multiplex PCR, and TCRdb's table has in-frame clones only and misses some. Among about 180,000 clones listed, around 80% were seen once. J is TRBJ1-5 and V is TRBV2; a weak D match, TRBD1 (6 bases). The clonotype originates from a man aged 35 to 55 in good health and CMV-seronegative. The sample comprised PBMCs. The CDR3 spells CASAPTGFNQPQHF. The DNA of the CDR3 is TGTGCCAGCGCACCGACAGGATTCAATCAGCCCCAGCATTTT.